The 18 T cell receptor beta chains below come from one sample, sequenced in a study of cytomegalovirus exposure and HLA in healthy donors. The study ran its PCR with 60 Vbeta and 13 Jbeta primers. Only in-frame clones appear in the TCRdb table, and some are missing; sequencing was by immunoSEQ multiplex PCR. Seen here are about 160,000 clones, 82% observed once, and the top ten hold 8.5%. Material: PBMCs. The receptor source for this set is a male donor in good health and CMV-seropositive.

The chain couples TRBV7-9 to TRBJ1-2; D not certain. V dropped 3 bases and J dropped 3 bases, with 8 bases sitting between them. The CDR3 covers 13 residues. CDR1 and CDR2 (germline): SEHNR, FQNEAQ (reference sequence). The CDR3 is CASSFVRDYGYTF. Here the CDR3 DNA reads TGTGCCAGCAGCTTTGTCCGGGACTATGGCTACACCTTC.

Only a few counts were recorded for this clone. The rearrangement links TRBV5-1 to TRBJ1-1, with 8 positions matching TRBD1. This CDR3 contains 14 residues. Unmatched junction bases numbered 10, after V lost 4 bases and J lost 8 bases. CDR1 is SGHRS, CDR2 YFSETQ, per germline. CDR3 loop: CASSMDRARTEAFF. The CDR3 coding sequence is TGCGCCAGCAGCATGGACAGGGCCCGGACCGAAGCTTTCTTT.

The V call is TRBV9, the J call TRBJ2-3; TRBD2 matches at 12 bases. The CDR3 is 16 amino acids. V lost 2 bases, J lost 4 bases, and 5 bases stayed unmatched. From germline, CDR1 is SGDLS and CDR2 YYNGEE. The CDR3 loop reads CASSVGLAGLSDTQYF. DNA of the CDR3: TGTGCCAGCAGCGTTGGACTAGCGGGACTTTCAGATACGCAGTATTTT.

The CDR3 coding sequence is TGTGCCAGCAGTTCCAGACAGGGGGTTATCTACGAGCAGTACTTC. It yields the protein CASSSRQGVIYEQYF. The chain links TRBV28 to TRBJ2-7; 9 bases fit TRBD1. Germline CDR1 and CDR2: MDHEN and SYDVKM. This CDR3 region has 15 residues. The V gene end was trimmed by 4 bases and the J gene end by 3 bases; junction bases not matched to a gene: 7.

The rearrangement links TRBV7-2 to TRBJ1-2; D perhaps matches TRBD1 (5 bases). In germline, CDR1 is SGHTA, CDR2 FQGNSA. V shed 2 bases and J shed 6 bases, with 13 bases lying between them. CDR3 size: 14 residues. CDR3 bases: TGTGCCAGCAGCTTAAGGCAGGGTTCAGATGGCTACACCTTC. This codes for CASSLRQGSDGYTF.

V gene TRBV28 combines with J gene TRBJ1-2; D remains unclear. The CDR3 sequence is 16 residues long. The germline gives CDR1 MDHEN, CDR2 SYDVKM. Between the trimmed V and J ends, which lost 5 bases and 6 bases, there was a span of 22 bases. CDR3 sequence (DNA): TGTGCCAGCAGTGGCCAAGAGGTGAGGACTAGTCATGGCTACACCTTC. It specifies CASSGQEVRTSHGYTF.

The chain links TRBV7-2 to TRBJ2-6, with D perhaps TRBD1 (5 bases). Trimming stripped 5 bases from V and 0 bases from J, with 14 bases between. Germline V gene data show CDR1 as SGHTA and CDR2 as FQGNSA. This CDR3 has 17 amino acids. CDR3 sequence (DNA): TGTGCCAGCAGCCTCAGGGTTCTGGACTCTGGGGCCAACGTCCTGACTTTC. Encoded protein: CASSLRVLDSGANVLTF. The full variable domain, in which reference TRBV7-2 and TRBJ2-6 provide the parts outside the CDR3, is GAGVSQSPSNKVTEKGKDVELRCDPISGHTALYWYRQSLGQGLEFLIYFQGNSAPDKSGLPSDRFSAERTGGSVSTLTIQRTQQEDSAVYLCASSLRVLDSGANVLTFGAGSRLTVL.

The chain uses TRBV27 and TRBJ1-2; 7 nucleotides align to TRBD1. V shed 5 bases, J shed 2 bases, and the junction held 8 bases outside the gene matches. The CDR3 is made up of 15 amino acids. CDR1 and CDR2 (germline): MNHEY, SMNVEV (reference sequence). The chain's CDR3 is CASSPLGQMNYGYTF. For the CDR3, the DNA is TGTGCCAGCAGTCCCCTGGGACAGATGAACTATGGCTACACCTTC.

CDR3 protein: CAWSRGGGPEQYF. For the CDR3, the DNA is TGTGCCTGGAGTCGGGGGGGAGGGCCCGAGCAGTACTTC. The genes are TRBV30 and TRBJ2-7; 8 bases are shared with TRBD2. CDR1 GTSNPN and CDR2 SVGIG come from the germline V gene (reference sequence). The CDR3 spans 13 residues. After removal of 2 bases from V and 6 bases from J, the junction contained 6 bases not matched to a gene.

This sequence joins TRBV18 and TRBJ1-2; weak D call: TRBD1 (6 bases). Trimming shortened V by 4 bases and J by 8 bases, and 11 bases separated the two germline ends. The CDR3 is 12 amino acids. CDR1 is KGHSH, CDR2 LQKENI, per germline. CDR3: CASSLDSLGYTF. For the CDR3, the DNA is TGTGCCAGCTCACTGGACAGCCTAGGCTACACCTTC.

V usage is TRBV7-9 and J usage is TRBJ1-6, with 7 bases identical to TRBD1. Germline V gives CDR1 SEHNR, CDR2 FQNEAQ (reference sequence). With 2 bases clipped from V and 11 bases from J, the junction kept 15 bases outside the gene matches. The CDR3 spans 17 residues. The CDR3: CASSLPPSHYRGAPLHF. CDR3 DNA: TGTGCCAGCAGCTTACCACCCTCCCATTACAGGGGTGCACCCCTCCACTTT.

Only one count was recorded for this clone. This rearrangement joins TRBV7-8 to TRBJ1-1; TRBD1 matches at 7 bases. V was clipped by 3 bases and J by 3 bases; unmatched bases: 10. This CDR3 region has 16 residues. In germline, CDR1 is SGHVS, CDR2 FQNEAQ. For the CDR3, the DNA is TGTGCCAGCAGCTTCAGACAGGGTGGTTTTTACACTGAAGCTTTCTTT. Protein: CASSFRQGGFYTEAFF.

A few counts support this clone. This sequence joins TRBV5-4 and TRBJ2-2; 7 nucleotides match TRBD1. This CDR3 is 15 amino acids long. Trimming at V came to 8 bases and at J to 0 bases, leaving 7 bases not matched to a gene. Germline loops: CDR1 SGHNT, CDR2 YYREEE (reference sequence). CDR3 region: CASRKTGPNTGELFF. Written as DNA, the CDR3 is TGTGCCAGTAGAAAGACAGGGCCGAACACCGGGGAGCTGTTTTTT.

The gene calls are TRBV5-8 and TRBJ1-4, with 7 positions matching TRBD1. After removal of 7 bases from V and 10 bases from J, the junction contained 13 bases not matched to a gene. The CDR3 totals 14 residues. Germline V gene data show CDR1 as SGHTS and CDR2 as YDEGEE. The CDR3 protein is CASPTGAPSGKLFF. For the CDR3, the DNA is TGTGCCAGCCCTACAGGGGCCCCCTCTGGAAAACTGTTTTTT.

The J gene is TRBJ1-2, the V gene TRBV11-2; D unresolved. The CDR3 is 15 residues long. Germline CDR1 SGHAT, CDR2 FQNNGV. The V end was cut by 0 bases, the J end by 2 bases, with 10 bases between. CDR3 sequence: CASSLDTVFNYGYTF. CDR3 in DNA: TGTGCCAGCAGCTTAGACACGGTCTTCAACTATGGCTACACCTTC.

This clone is a singleton in its sample. The gene calls are TRBV2 and TRBJ1-2; D may be TRBD1 (6 bases). The CDR3 consists of 15 residues. The V end lost 7 bases, the J end lost 1 base, and 16 bases lay between the germline ends. Germline CDR1 is SNHLY and CDR2 is FYNNEI. CDR3: CASTQGRANNYGYTF. The CDR3 coding sequence is TGTGCCAGCACCCAGGGGAGGGCCAATAACTATGGCTACACCTTC.

The V and J genes are TRBV7-6 and TRBJ1-5; possibly TRBD1 for D (5 bases). V was trimmed by 5 bases and J by 6 bases, leaving 17 bases between them. The CDR3 consists of 15 residues. CDR1 is SGHVS, CDR2 FNYEAQ, per germline. In DNA, the CDR3 is TGTGCCAGCAGCATGGACGGGGGAGAGACTCAGCCCCAGCATTTT. Translation: CASSMDGGETQPQHF.

This chain links TRBV15 with TRBJ1-1; 7 bases fit TRBD1. J gave up 3 bases and V 4 bases, and 5 bases lay outside the gene matches. CDR3 length: 14 residues. The germline V gene has CDR1 LNHNV and CDR2 YYDKDF (reference sequence). Here the CDR3 DNA reads TGTGCCACCAGCAACAGGCAGGGGGACACTGAAGCTTTCTTT. It specifies CATSNRQGDTEAFF.